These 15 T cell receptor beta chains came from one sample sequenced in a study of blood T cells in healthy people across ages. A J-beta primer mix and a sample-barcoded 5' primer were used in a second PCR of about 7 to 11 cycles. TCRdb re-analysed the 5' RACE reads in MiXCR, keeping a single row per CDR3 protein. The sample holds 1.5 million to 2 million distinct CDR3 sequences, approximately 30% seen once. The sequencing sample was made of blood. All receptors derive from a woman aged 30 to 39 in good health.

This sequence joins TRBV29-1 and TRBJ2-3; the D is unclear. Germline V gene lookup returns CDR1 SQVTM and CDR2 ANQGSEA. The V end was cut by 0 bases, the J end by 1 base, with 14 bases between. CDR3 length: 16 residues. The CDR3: CSVEEGMASGTDTQYF. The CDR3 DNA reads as TGCAGCGTTGAAGAAGGAATGGCCTCAGGCACAGATACGCAGTATTTT.

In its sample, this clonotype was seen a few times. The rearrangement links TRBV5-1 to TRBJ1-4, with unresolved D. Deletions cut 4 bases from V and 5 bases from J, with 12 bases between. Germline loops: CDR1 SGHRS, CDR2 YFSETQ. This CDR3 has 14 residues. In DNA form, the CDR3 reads TGCGCCAGCAGCCCCCCGGGGAGGAATGAAAAACTGTTTTTT. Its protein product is CASSPPGRNEKLFF.

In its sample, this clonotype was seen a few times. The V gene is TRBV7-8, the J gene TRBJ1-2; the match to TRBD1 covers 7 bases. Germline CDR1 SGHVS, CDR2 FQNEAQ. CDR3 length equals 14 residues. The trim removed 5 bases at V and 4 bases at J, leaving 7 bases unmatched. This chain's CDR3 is CASSTGQDSYGYTF. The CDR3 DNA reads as TGTGCCAGCAGCACTGGACAGGATAGCTATGGCTACACCTTC.

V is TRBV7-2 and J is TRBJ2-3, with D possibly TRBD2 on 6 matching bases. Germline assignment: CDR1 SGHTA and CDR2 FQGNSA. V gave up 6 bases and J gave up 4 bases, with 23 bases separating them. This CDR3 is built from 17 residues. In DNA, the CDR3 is TGTGCCAGCAGTTCTTCTACACGGGACGGGAGTGCAGATACGCAGTATTTT. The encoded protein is CASSSSTRDGSADTQYF.

The CDR3 spells CASSLGGTSGYQETQYF. CDR3 nucleotide sequence: TGTGCCAGCAGCTTGGGGGGGACTAGCGGGTACCAAGAGACCCAGTACTTC. This chain uses TRBV7-2 with TRBJ2-5, with 12 bases identical to TRBD2. The CDR3 covers 17 residues. The V gene end was trimmed by 3 bases and the J gene end by 0 bases; junction bases not matched to a gene: 5. Per germline, CDR1 SGHTA and CDR2 FQGNSA.

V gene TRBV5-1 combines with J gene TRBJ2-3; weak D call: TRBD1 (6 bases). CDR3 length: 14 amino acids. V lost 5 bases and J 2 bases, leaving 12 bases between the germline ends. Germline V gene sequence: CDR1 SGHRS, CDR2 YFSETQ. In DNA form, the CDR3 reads TGCGCCAGCAGGACCGGGACACTCACAGATACGCAGTATTTT. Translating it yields CASRTGTLTDTQYF.

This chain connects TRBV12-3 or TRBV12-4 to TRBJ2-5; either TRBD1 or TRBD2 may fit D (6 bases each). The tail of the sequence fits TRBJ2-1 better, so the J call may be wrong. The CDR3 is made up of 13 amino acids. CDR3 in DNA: TGTGCCAGCAGGCGGGACACCCAAGAGACCCAGTTCTTC. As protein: CASRRDTQETQFF.

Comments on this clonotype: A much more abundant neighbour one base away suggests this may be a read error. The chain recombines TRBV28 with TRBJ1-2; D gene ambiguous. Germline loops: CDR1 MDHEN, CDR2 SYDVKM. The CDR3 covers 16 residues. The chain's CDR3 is CACSPPLLPVNYGYTF. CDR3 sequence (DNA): TGTGCCTGCAGCCCCCCCCTGTTACCAGTTAACTATGGCTACACCTTC.

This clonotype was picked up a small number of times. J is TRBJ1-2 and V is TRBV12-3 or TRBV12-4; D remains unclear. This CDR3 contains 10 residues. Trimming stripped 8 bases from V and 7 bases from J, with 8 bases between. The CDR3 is CASLSRGYTF. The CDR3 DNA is TGTGCCAGCCTGTCGCGTGGCTACACCTTC.

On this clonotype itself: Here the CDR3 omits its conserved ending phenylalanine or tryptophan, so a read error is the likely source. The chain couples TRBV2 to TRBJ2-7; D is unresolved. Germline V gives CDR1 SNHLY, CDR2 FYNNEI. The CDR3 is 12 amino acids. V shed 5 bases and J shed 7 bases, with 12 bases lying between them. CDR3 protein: CASSFGRYEQYL. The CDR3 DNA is TGTGCCAGCAGTTTCGGACGGTATGAGCAGTACTTA.

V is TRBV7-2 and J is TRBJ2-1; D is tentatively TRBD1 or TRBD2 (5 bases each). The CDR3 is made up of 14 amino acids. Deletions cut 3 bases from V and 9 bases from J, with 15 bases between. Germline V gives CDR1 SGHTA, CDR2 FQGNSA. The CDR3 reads CASSFGTATREQFF. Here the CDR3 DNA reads TGTGCCAGCAGCTTCGGGACGGCAACCCGTGAGCAGTTCTTC.

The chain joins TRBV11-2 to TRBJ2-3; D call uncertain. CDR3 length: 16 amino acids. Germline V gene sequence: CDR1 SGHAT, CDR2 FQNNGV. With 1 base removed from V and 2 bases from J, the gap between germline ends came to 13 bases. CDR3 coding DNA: TGTGCCAGCAGCTTAGTCATTGACGGCTACACAGATACGCAGTATTTT. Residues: CASSLVIDGYTDTQYF.

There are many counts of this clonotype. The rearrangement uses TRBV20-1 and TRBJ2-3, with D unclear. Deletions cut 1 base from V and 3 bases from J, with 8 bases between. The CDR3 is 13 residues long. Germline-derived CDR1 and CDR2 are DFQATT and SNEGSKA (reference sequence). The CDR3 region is CSARASITDTQYF. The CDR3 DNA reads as TGCAGTGCTAGAGCGTCAATTACAGATACGCAGTATTTT.

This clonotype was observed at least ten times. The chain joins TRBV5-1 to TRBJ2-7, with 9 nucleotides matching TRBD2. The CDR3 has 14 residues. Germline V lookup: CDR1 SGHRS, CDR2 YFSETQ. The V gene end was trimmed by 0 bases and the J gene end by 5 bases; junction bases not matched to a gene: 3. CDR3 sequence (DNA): TGCGCCAGCAGCTTGGTAGCGGGAGAAAACGAGCAGTACTTC. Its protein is CASSLVAGENEQYF.

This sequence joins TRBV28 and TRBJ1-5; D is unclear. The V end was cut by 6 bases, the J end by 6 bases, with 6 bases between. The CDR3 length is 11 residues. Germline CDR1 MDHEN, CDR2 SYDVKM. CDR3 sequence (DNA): TGTGCCAGCAGATCTAGTCAGCCCCAGCATTTT. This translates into CASRSSQPQHF. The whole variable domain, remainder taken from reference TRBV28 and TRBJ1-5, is DVKVTQSSRYLVKRTGEKVFLECVQDMDHENMFWYRQDPGLGLRLIYFSYDVKMKEKGDIPEGYSVSREKKERFSLILESASTNQTSMYLCASRSSQPQHFGDGTRLSIL.